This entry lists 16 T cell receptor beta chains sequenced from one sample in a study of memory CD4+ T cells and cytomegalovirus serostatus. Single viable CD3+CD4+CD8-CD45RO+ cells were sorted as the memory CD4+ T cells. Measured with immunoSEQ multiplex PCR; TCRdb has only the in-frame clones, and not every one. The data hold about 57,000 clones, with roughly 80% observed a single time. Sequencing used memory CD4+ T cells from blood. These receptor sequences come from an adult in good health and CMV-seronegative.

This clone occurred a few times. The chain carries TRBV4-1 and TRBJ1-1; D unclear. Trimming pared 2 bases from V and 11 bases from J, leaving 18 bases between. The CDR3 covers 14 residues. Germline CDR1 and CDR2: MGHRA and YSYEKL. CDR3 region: CASSQTTGWGDAFF. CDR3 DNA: TGCGCCAGCAGCCAAACCACGGGGTGGGGTGACGCTTTCTTT.

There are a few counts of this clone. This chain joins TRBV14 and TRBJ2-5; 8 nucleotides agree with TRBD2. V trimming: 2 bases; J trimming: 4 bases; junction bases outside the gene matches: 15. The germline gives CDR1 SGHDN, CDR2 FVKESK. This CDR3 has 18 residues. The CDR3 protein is CASSQSRGGTRGRETQYF. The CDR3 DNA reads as TGTGCCAGCAGCCAAAGTCGGGGCGGGACTAGGGGTCGAGAGACCCAGTACTTC.

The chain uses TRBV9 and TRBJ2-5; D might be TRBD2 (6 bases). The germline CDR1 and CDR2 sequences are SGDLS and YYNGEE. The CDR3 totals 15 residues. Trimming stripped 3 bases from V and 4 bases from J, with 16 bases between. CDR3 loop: CASSAPMGGIETQYF. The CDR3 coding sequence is TGTGCCAGCAGCGCGCCCATGGGGGGTATAGAGACCCAGTACTTC.

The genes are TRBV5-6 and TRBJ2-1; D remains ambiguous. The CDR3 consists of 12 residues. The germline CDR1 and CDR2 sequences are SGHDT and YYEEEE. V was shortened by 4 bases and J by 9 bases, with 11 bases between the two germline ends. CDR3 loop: CASSRTGAEQFF. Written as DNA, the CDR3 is TGTGCCAGCAGCCGCACTGGAGCTGAGCAGTTCTTC.

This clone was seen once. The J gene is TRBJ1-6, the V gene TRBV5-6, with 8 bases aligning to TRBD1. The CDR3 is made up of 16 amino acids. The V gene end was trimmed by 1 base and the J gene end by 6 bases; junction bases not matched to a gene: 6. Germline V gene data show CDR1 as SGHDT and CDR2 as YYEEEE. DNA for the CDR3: TGTGCCAGCAGCTTGAGGGACAGGCTCCCTAATTCACCCCTCCACTTT. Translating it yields CASSLRDRLPNSPLHF. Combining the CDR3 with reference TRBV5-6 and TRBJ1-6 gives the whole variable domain DAGVTQSPTHLIKTRGQQVTLRCSPKSGHDTVSWYQQALGQGPQFIFQYYEEEERQRGNFPDRFSGHQFPNYSSELNVNALLLGDSALYLCASSLRDRLPNSPLHFGNGTRLTVT.

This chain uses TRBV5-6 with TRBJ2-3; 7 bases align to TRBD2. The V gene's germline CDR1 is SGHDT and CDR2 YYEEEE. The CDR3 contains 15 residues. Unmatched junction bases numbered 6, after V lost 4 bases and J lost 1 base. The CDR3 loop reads CASSPSAGGTDTQYF. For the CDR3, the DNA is TGTGCCAGCAGCCCCTCGGCGGGAGGCACAGATACGCAGTATTTT. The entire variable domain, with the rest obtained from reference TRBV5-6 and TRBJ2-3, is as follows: DAGVTQSPTHLIKTRGQQVTLRCSPKSGHDTVSWYQQALGQGPQFIFQYYEEEERQRGNFPDRFSGHQFPNYSSELNVNALLLGDSALYLCASSPSAGGTDTQYFGPGTRLTVL.

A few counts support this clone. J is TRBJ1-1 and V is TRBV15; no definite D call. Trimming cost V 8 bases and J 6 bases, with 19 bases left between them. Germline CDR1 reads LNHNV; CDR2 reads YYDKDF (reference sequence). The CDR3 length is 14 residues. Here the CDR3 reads CATAKNVVEAEAFF. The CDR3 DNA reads TGTGCCACCGCAAAGAATGTTGTGGAGGCTGAAGCTTTCTTT.

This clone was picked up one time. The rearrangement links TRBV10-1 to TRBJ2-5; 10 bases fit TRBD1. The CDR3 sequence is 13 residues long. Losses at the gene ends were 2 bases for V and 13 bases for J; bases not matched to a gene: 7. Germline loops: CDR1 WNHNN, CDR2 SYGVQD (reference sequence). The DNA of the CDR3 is TGCGCCAGCAGTGAGACCCTGGGACAGGGGCTGTACTTC. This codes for CASSETLGQGLYF.

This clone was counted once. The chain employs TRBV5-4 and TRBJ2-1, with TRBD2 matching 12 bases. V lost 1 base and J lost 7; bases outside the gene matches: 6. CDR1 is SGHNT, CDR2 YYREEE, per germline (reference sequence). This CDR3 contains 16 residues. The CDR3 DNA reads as TGTGCCAGCAGCTTGTCTAGCGGGGGGGCACATAATGAGCAGTTCTTC. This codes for CASSLSSGGAHNEQFF.

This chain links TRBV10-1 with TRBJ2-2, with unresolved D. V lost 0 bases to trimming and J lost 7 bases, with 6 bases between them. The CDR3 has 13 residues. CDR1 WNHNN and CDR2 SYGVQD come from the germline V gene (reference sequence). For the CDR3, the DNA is TGCGCCAGCAGTGAGTCGATCGTCGGGGAGCTGTTTTTT. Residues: CASSESIVGELFF.

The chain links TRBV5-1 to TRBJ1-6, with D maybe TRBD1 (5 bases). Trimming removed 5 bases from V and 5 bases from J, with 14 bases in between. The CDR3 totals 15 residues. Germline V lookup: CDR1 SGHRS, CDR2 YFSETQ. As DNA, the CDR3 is TGCGCCAGCAGGGGGGATCACAACAATAATTCACCCCTCCACTTT. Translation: CASRGDHNNNSPLHF.

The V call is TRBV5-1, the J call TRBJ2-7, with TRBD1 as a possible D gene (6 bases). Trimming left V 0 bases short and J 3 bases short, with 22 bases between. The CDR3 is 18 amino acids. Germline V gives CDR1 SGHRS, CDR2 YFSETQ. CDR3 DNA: TGCGCCAGCAGCTTGGGAATCTTCCGAATTCAGGGGAACTACGAGCAGTACTTC. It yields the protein CASSLGIFRIQGNYEQYF.

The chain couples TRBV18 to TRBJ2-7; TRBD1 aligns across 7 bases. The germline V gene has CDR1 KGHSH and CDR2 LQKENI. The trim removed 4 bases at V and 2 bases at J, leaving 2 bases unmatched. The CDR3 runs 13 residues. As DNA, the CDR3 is TGTGCCAGCTCACAGGGACAGACCTACGAGCAGTACTTC. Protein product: CASSQGQTYEQYF.

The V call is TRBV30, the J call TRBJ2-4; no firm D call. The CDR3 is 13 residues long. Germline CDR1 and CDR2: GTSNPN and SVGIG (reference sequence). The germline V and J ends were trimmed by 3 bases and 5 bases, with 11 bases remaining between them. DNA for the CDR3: TGTGCCTGGAGAGGGCGAGGCGAAAACATTCAGTACTTC. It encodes CAWRGRGENIQYF.

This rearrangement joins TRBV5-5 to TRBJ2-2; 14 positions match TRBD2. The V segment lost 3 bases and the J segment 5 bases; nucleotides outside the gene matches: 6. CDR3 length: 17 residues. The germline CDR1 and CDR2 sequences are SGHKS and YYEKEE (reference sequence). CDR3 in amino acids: CASSWGTSGSPTGELFF. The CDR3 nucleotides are TGTGCCAGCAGCTGGGGGACTAGCGGGAGCCCAACCGGGGAGCTGTTTTTT. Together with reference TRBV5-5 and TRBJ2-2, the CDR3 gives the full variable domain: DAGVTQSPTHLIKTRGQQVTLRCSPISGHKSVSWYQQVLGQGPQFIFQYYEKEERGRGNFPDRFSARQFPNYSSELNVNALLLGDSALYLCASSWGTSGSPTGELFFGEGSRLTVL.

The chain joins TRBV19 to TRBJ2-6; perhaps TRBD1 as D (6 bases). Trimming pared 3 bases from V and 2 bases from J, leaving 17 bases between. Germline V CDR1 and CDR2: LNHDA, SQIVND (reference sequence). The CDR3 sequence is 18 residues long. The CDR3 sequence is CASSIRQGITPGANVLTF. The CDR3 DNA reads TGTGCCAGTAGTATTCGGCAGGGGATTACCCCTGGGGCCAACGTCCTGACTTTC. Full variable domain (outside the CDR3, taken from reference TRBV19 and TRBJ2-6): DGGITQSPKYLFRKEGQNVTLSCEQNLNHDAMYWYRQDPGQGLRLIYYSQIVNDFQKGDIAEGYSVSREKKESFPLTVTSAQKNPTAFYLCASSIRQGITPGANVLTFGAGSRLTVL.